One and the same sample provided the 14 T cell receptor beta chains below, sequenced in a study of blood T cell repertoires in COVID-19 (TCRdb year 2020). The library was built by means of the immunoSEQ multiplex PCR assay. The table comes from immuneACCESS by way of TCRdb, which keeps in-frame sequences with V and J called. Part of the clones is missing from these tables; in studies checked, under half for an unresolved V gene and the rest for unknown reasons. The sample table contains about 270,000 clones; only one count was recorded for around nine tenths of them. Of the sample, approximately 9.8% is held by the ten largest clones. Sequencing was carried out using peripheral blood. The source is a man between 35 and 55 years old who had recovered from COVID-19.

This clone was seen a single time. The chain combines TRBV27 with TRBJ1-2; D is unclear. This CDR3 has 14 amino acids. In germline, CDR1 is MNHEY, CDR2 SMNVEV (reference sequence). V was trimmed by 0 bases and J by 8 bases, leaving 13 bases between them. The CDR3, as DNA: TGTGCCAGCAGTTTATCGGGCAAGGTTGGGGGCTACACCTTC. Protein sequence: CASSLSGKVGGYTF.

This rearrangement joins TRBV4-2 to TRBJ1-1, with a possible D match to TRBD1 (5 bases). Germline CDR1 and CDR2: LGHNA and YNFKEQ. V gave up 5 bases and J gave up 5 bases, with 15 bases separating them. The CDR3 contains 14 residues. CDR3 loop: CASSSEGVRTEAFF. The CDR3, as DNA: TGTGCCAGCAGCTCAGAAGGGGTTAGGACTGAAGCTTTCTTT.

The rearrangement joins TRBV20-1 to TRBJ1-1, with D uncertain. V was cut by 6 bases and J by 1 base, with 6 bases left in between. The CDR3 contains 11 residues. Germline CDR1 and CDR2: DFQATT and SNEGSKA (reference sequence). Here the CDR3 reads CSASKNTEAFF. CDR3 DNA: TGCAGTGCATCCAAGAACACTGAAGCTTTCTTT.

V usage is TRBV6-6 and J usage is TRBJ1-1; D is unresolved. Trimming shortened V by 6 bases and J by 3 bases, and 8 bases separated the two germline ends. CDR3 size: 12 residues. Germline CDR1 MNHNY, CDR2 SVGAGI (reference sequence). CDR3 residues: CASRVGDTEAFF. CDR3 coding DNA: TGTGCCAGCAGGGTCGGGGACACTGAAGCTTTCTTT.

This chain uses TRBV27 with TRBJ2-5; TRBD2 might be the D (7 bases). The CDR3 is 17 residues long. Germline lookup yields CDR1 MNHEY and CDR2 SMNVEV (reference sequence). Between the trimmed V and J ends, which lost 7 bases and 5 bases, there was a span of 26 bases. This chain's CDR3 is CASKVSRAEAGAETQYF. The CDR3 DNA follows: TGTGCCAGCAAAGTCTCCCGGGCTGAGGCGGGGGCTGAGACCCAGTACTTC.

The V gene is TRBV7-9, the J gene TRBJ1-1, with D perhaps matching TRBD1 (6 bases). The CDR3 totals 15 residues. CDR1 is SEHNR and CDR2 is FQNEAQ in the germline V gene (reference sequence). Trimming pared 3 bases from V and 1 base from J, leaving 12 bases between. CDR3 amino acids: CASSLDRNENTEAFF. CDR3 sequence (DNA): TGTGCCAGCAGCTTGGACAGAAATGAGAACACTGAAGCTTTCTTT.

This chain uses TRBV7-2 with TRBJ2-6; 11 bases agree with TRBD1. Germline CDR1 is SGHTA and CDR2 is FQGNSA. V lost 8 bases to trimming and J lost 0 bases; unmatched junction nucleotides: 3. The length of the CDR3 is 16 residues. CDR3 residues: CASLGQGGSGANVLTF. The CDR3 DNA reads TGTGCCAGCTTGGGACAGGGGGGCTCTGGGGCCAACGTCCTGACTTTC.

The chain combines TRBV12-3 or TRBV12-4 with TRBJ1-1, with 9 bases aligning to TRBD1. CDR3 length: 13 residues. Trimming cost V 10 bases and J 1 base; bases outside gene matches: 4. The chain's CDR3 is CATSDRGNTEAFF. DNA for the CDR3: TGTGCCACCTCGGACAGGGGGAACACTGAAGCTTTCTTT.

This chain connects TRBV5-1 to TRBJ1-3; TRBD1 matches 7 bases. The CDR3 length is 16 residues. Germline CDR1 is SGHRS and CDR2 is YFSETQ. The J segment lost 1 base and the V segment lost 4 bases, leaving 8 bases of the junction unmatched. This CDR3 reads CASSPGGGLSGNTIYF. CDR3 DNA sequence: TGCGCCAGCAGCCCTGGAGGGGGCTTGTCTGGAAACACCATATATTTT.

The chain links TRBV4-3 to TRBJ1-5; a possible D gene is TRBD1 (5 bases). CDR3 length equals 15 residues. The V end was cut by 4 bases, the J end by 0 bases, with 10 bases between. Germline V gene sequence: CDR1 LGHNA, CDR2 YSLEER. The CDR3 bases are TGCGCCAGCAGCCCGACAGCAAATAGCAATCAGCCCCAGCATTTT. It codes for CASSPTANSNQPQHF.

This sequence joins TRBV6-5 and TRBJ2-5, with 8 bases fitting TRBD1. Germline assignment: CDR1 MNHEY and CDR2 SVGAGI. V dropped 10 bases and J dropped 2; count of bases not matched to a gene: 9. The CDR3 consists of 14 residues. This CDR3 is CATLDGQGQETQYF. The DNA for the CDR3 is TGTGCCACGTTGGATGGACAGGGACAAGAGACCCAGTACTTC.

The chain carries TRBV6-2 or TRBV6-3 and TRBJ2-1, with 9 bases aligning to TRBD2. The CDR3 contains 13 residues. The trim removed 4 bases at V and 12 bases at J, leaving 7 bases unmatched. Germline V gene data show CDR1 as MNHEY and CDR2 as SVGEGT. The CDR3 bases are TGTGCCAGCAGTTCCCGGGGGACTAGCCGGCAGTTCTTC. Protein sequence: CASSSRGTSRQFF.

The chain links TRBV29-1 to TRBJ2-7, with TRBD2 identical over 13 bases. Germline V gene sequence: CDR1 SQVTM, CDR2 ANQGSEA. The CDR3 consists of 16 residues. V was pared by 6 bases and J by 6 bases, with 14 bases of the junction left unmatched. The CDR3 DNA reads TGCAGCGTGACGACTGTTGGACTAGCGGGAGCCCGCGAGCAGTACTTC. The encoded protein is CSVTTVGLAGAREQYF.

The rearrangement joins TRBV29-1 to TRBJ1-2; 7 bases match TRBD1. Germline CDR1 reads SQVTM; CDR2 reads ANQGSEA. V trimming: 7 bases; J trimming: 0 bases; junction bases outside the gene matches: 5. CDR3 size: 13 residues. The CDR3 coding sequence is TGCAGCGACACAGGGGCGGCTAACTATGGCTACACCTTC. Protein sequence: CSDTGAANYGYTF.